This note documents a single T cell receptor (beta chain) sequence. The V gene's germline CDR1 is MNHNY and CDR2 SVGAGI (reference sequence). Trimming stripped 0 bases from V and 0 bases from J, with 9 bases between. The CDR3 covers 16 residues. Only in-frame clones appear in the TCRdb table, and some are missing; sequencing was by immunoSEQ multiplex PCR. The profile shows 60,000 or so clones, about nine tenths of them singletons. This sample is drawn from a study of blood T cell repertoires in COVID-19. The overall study: Samples of COVID-19 (acute and convalescent) were obtained from the United States, Italy and Spain. Sources were T cells, B-cell-depleted T cells, or PBMCs; the material itself was cDNA or gDNA.

This chain joins TRBV6-6 and TRBJ2-1, with D tentatively TRBD2 (6 bases). This TCR was recovered from a human donor in a cohort sampled during active COVID-19. The sequenced material came from peripheral blood. In DNA, the CDR3 is TGTGCCAGCAGTTACTCGGGGGGAAGCTCCTACAATGAGCAGTTCTTC. Translated: CASSYSGGSSYNEQFF.